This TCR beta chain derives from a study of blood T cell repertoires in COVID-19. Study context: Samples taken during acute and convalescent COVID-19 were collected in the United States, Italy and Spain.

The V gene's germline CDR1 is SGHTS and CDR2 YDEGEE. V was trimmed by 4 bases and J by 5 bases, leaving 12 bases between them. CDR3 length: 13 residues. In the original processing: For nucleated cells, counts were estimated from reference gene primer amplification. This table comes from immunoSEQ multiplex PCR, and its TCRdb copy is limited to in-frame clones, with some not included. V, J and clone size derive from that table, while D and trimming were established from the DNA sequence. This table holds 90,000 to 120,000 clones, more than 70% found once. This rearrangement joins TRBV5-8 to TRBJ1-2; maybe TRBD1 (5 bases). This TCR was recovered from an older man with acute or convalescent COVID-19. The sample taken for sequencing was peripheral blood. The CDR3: CASSLRATYGYTF. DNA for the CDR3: TGTGCCAGCAGCCTCAGGGCAACATATGGCTACACCTTC. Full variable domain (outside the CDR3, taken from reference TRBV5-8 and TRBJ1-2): EAGVTQSPTHLIKTRGQQATLRCSPISGHTSVYWYQQALGLGLQFLLWYDEGEERNRGNFPPRFSGRQFPNYSSELNVNALELEDSALYLCASSLRATYGYTFGSGTRLTVV.